What follows are 27 T cell receptor beta chains derived from one specimen sequenced in a study of blood T cell repertoires in COVID-19. The repertoire was sequenced with immunoSEQ multiplex PCR; TCRdb's copy has only in-frame clones and lacks some. This sample has more than 100,000 clones, with about nine tenths found just once. Specimen: peripheral blood. The receptor source for this set is an elderly woman in a cohort sampled during active COVID-19.

The chain links TRBV5-1 to TRBJ2-2; 7 nucleotides match TRBD1. J gave up 2 bases and V 6 bases, and 10 bases lay outside the gene matches. Germline V gives CDR1 SGHRS, CDR2 YFSETQ. This CDR3 spans 16 amino acids. The CDR3 coding sequence is TGCGCCAGCACCTACTACGACAGGGTTAACACCGGGGAGCTGTTTTTT. Protein sequence: CASTYYDRVNTGELFF.

The chain employs TRBV5-1 and TRBJ2-5; 12 bases fit TRBD1. J lost 5 bases, V lost 7 bases, and 9 bases had no gene match. The CDR3 runs to 15 residues. Germline lookup yields CDR1 SGHRS and CDR2 YFSETQ. The CDR3 DNA follows: TGCGCCAGCGCAACCGGGACAGGGGGCCTGGAGACCCAGTACTTC. Protein sequence: CASATGTGGLETQYF.

V is TRBV19 and J is TRBJ1-2, with D maybe TRBD1 (5 bases). The germline V gene encodes CDR1 LNHDA and CDR2 SQIVND (reference sequence). Trimming removed 5 bases from V and 8 bases from J, with 9 bases in between. This CDR3 spans 11 amino acids. The CDR3 region has the DNA TGTGCCAGTAGTGTCCGGGGGGGCTACACCTTC. Its translation is CASSVRGGYTF. Full variable domain (missing parts from reference TRBV19 and TRBJ1-2): DGGITQSPKYLFRKEGQNVTLSCEQNLNHDAMYWYRQDPGQGLRLIYYSQIVNDFQKGDIAEGYSVSREKKESFPLTVTSAQKNPTAFYLCASSVRGGYTFGSGTRLTVV.

The rearrangement links TRBV11-3 to TRBJ2-7; unclear D gene. The CDR3 spans 14 residues. The germline V gene has CDR1 SGHNT and CDR2 YENEEA. The V end was cut by 2 bases, the J end by 0 bases, with 8 bases between. The DNA of the CDR3 is TGTGCCAGCAGCTTATCCCCTAGCTCCTACGAGCAGTACTTC. This gives the protein CASSLSPSSYEQYF.

The chain links TRBV4-2 to TRBJ2-6, with 9 nucleotides matching TRBD1. Germline loops: CDR1 LGHNA, CDR2 YNFKEQ. This CDR3 is 19 amino acids long. The trim removed 2 bases at V and 0 bases at J, leaving 8 bases unmatched. CDR3 residues: CASSQIPGQGTSGANVLTF. CDR3 bases: TGTGCCAGCAGCCAAATACCGGGACAGGGAACCTCTGGGGCCAACGTCCTGACTTTC.

This rearrangement joins TRBV9 to TRBJ1-6; TRBD1 matches at 7 bases. This CDR3 has 15 amino acids. The germline V gene has CDR1 SGDLS and CDR2 YYNGEE. With 3 bases clipped from V and 0 bases from J, the junction kept 0 bases outside the gene matches. CDR3 sequence: CASSGQGSYNSPLHF. The CDR3 bases are TGTGCCAGCAGCGGACAGGGCTCCTATAATTCACCCCTCCACTTT.

This clone was seen a handful of times. V is TRBV27 and J is TRBJ2-1, with D possibly being TRBD2 (7 bases). CDR3 size: 16 residues. V gave up 10 bases and J gave up 0 bases, with 19 bases separating them. Germline CDR1 is MNHEY and CDR2 is SMNVEV (reference sequence). The CDR3 nucleotides read TGTGCCACCGGGGGGCGCTGGGGAAGCTCCTACAATGAGCAGTTCTTC. It specifies CATGGRWGSSYNEQFF.

The chain is built from TRBV19 and TRBJ1-1; a weak D match, TRBD1 (5 bases). The V gene's germline CDR1 is LNHDA and CDR2 SQIVND (reference sequence). Trimming shortened V by 1 base and J by 3 bases, and 9 bases separated the two germline ends. The CDR3 covers 14 residues. The CDR3 bases are TGTGCCAGTAGTATAGTGGGGCGCGACACTGAAGCTTTCTTT. Translated, it gives CASSIVGRDTEAFF.

The chain recombines TRBV5-6 with TRBJ2-2, with 11 bases that match TRBD2. The CDR3 sequence is 16 residues long. CDR1 and CDR2 from the germline V gene are SGHDT and YYEEEE. With 1 base clipped from V and 1 base from J, the junction kept 0 bases outside the gene matches. The CDR3 DNA reads as TGTGCCAGCAGCTTGACTAGCGGGGGGAACACCGGGGAGCTGTTTTTT. Protein sequence: CASSLTSGGNTGELFF.

The V call is TRBV5-1, the J call TRBJ2-2; 11 positions match TRBD2. Per germline, CDR1 SGHRS and CDR2 YFSETQ. CDR3 length: 15 residues. Trimming took 1 base from V and 4 from J; bases not matched to a gene: 0. The CDR3 region has the DNA TGCGCCAGCAGCTTGACTAGCGGGAGCACCGGGGAGCTGTTTTTT. Protein: CASSLTSGSTGELFF.

V usage is TRBV30 and J usage is TRBJ2-5, with D tentatively TRBD1 (5 bases). Germline CDR1 and CDR2: GTSNPN and SVGIG (reference sequence). The CDR3 runs 12 residues. The germline V and J ends were trimmed by 4 bases and 4 bases, with 10 bases remaining between them. CDR3 in amino acids: CAWTFDRETQYF. The DNA of the CDR3 is TGTGCCTGGACCTTTGACAGAGAGACCCAGTACTTC.

This clone is a singleton in its sample. The J gene is TRBJ2-6, the V gene TRBV27, with TRBD1 matching over 10 bases. The CDR3 consists of 17 residues. Trimming at V came to 4 bases and at J to 0 bases, leaving 3 bases not matched to a gene. Germline loops: CDR1 MNHEY, CDR2 SMNVEV (reference sequence). The CDR3 nucleotides are TGTGCCAGCAGTTGGGGACAGGGGAACTCTGGGGCCAACGTCCTGACTTTC. Translation gives CASSWGQGNSGANVLTF.

J is TRBJ2-3 and V is TRBV5-1; D is unclear. CDR1 SGHRS and CDR2 YFSETQ come from the germline V gene. Trimming left V 2 bases short and J 1 base short, with 5 bases between. There are 13 residues in the CDR3. Written as DNA, the CDR3 is TGCGCCAGCAGCTTCGGTGGCACAGATACGCAGTATTTT. Its protein product is CASSFGGTDTQYF.

The chain employs TRBV10-1 and TRBJ2-1, with TRBD2 matching 8 bases. The ends lost 3 bases at V and 2 bases at J; junction bases unmatched: 3. The CDR3 is 15 residues long. Per germline, CDR1 WNHNN and CDR2 SYGVQD (reference sequence). This chain's CDR3 is CASSDLAGPYNEQFF. CDR3 coding DNA: TGCGCCAGCAGTGACTTAGCGGGGCCCTACAATGAGCAGTTCTTC.

A few counts support this clone. The chain uses TRBV7-9 and TRBJ2-1; TRBD1 agrees at 8 bases. This CDR3 contains 15 residues. With 1 base clipped from V and 8 bases from J, the junction kept 7 bases outside the gene matches. CDR1 and CDR2 from the germline V gene are SEHNR and FQNEAQ (reference sequence). The CDR3 DNA is TGTGCCAGCAGCTTAGGGCAGGGGGCGGTCTATGAGCAGTTCTTC. Translated, it gives CASSLGQGAVYEQFF.

This clone showed up just once. J is TRBJ1-2 and V is TRBV5-1; 7 nucleotides agree with TRBD1. Unmatched junction bases numbered 0, after V lost 1 base and J lost 3 bases. The CDR3 loop spans 13 amino acids. The germline CDR1 and CDR2 sequences are SGHRS and YFSETQ. CDR3 coding DNA: TGCGCCAGCAGCTTGACAGGGGACTATGGCTACACCTTC. It codes for CASSLTGDYGYTF.

The chain has TRBV15 and TRBJ1-6; 9 bases line up with TRBD1. CDR1 and CDR2 from the germline V gene are LNHNV and YYDKDF (reference sequence). The CDR3 sequence is 17 residues long. V was pared by 0 bases and J by 7 bases, with 7 bases of the junction left unmatched. CDR3: CATSRDLWDRANSPLHF. The CDR3 coding sequence is TGTGCCACCAGCAGAGATTTATGGGACAGGGCGAATTCACCCCTCCACTTT.

V is TRBV7-9 and J is TRBJ2-1, with 9 bases identical to TRBD2. V dropped 5 bases and J dropped 10; count of bases not matched to a gene: 21. Germline V gives CDR1 SEHNR, CDR2 FQNEAQ (reference sequence). The length of the CDR3 is 18 residues. The CDR3 DNA sequence: TGTGCCAGCAGCCAGAGGGGGGTCGTGCGGGAGGGCCCGCAGGAGCAGTTCTTC. Translating it yields CASSQRGVVREGPQEQFF.

This clone was observed a single time. The chain combines TRBV14 with TRBJ2-7, with 11 bases identical to TRBD1. The junction had 7 bases not matched to a gene; V was cut back by 3 bases and J by 3 bases. Germline V gene data show CDR1 as SGHDN and CDR2 as FVKESK. The CDR3 has 16 residues. CDR3 amino acids: CASSQDRDRGYYEQYF. The CDR3 nucleotides are TGTGCCAGCAGCCAGGACCGGGACAGGGGGTACTACGAGCAGTACTTC. Supplemented by reference TRBV14 and TRBJ2-7, the full variable domain reads EAGVTQFPSHSVIEKGQTVTLRCDPISGHDNLYWYRRVMGKEIKFLLHFVKESKQDESGMPNNRFLAERTGGTYSTLKVQPAELEDSGVYFCASSQDRDRGYYEQYFGPGTRLTVT.

This clone has just one count. The chain links TRBV28 to TRBJ1-2, with D perhaps TRBD1 (5 bases). Germline V CDR1 and CDR2: MDHEN, SYDVKM. The V gene lost 3 bases and the J gene lost 1 base, with 9 bases spanning the gap. CDR3 length: 14 amino acids. Here the CDR3 reads CASSFRQNNYGYTF. As DNA, the CDR3 is TGTGCCAGCAGTTTTCGACAGAATAACTATGGCTACACCTTC.

The chain links TRBV7-9 to TRBJ2-2, with D possibly TRBD1 on 6 matching bases. Germline CDR1 and CDR2: SEHNR and FQNEAQ (reference sequence). V lost 5 bases and J 6 bases, leaving 10 bases between the germline ends. The CDR3 extends over 13 amino acids. CDR3 amino acids: CASSTEGAGELFF. CDR3 coding DNA: TGTGCCAGCAGCACAGAGGGGGCCGGGGAGCTGTTTTTT. Drawing the rest from reference TRBV7-9 and TRBJ2-2, the complete variable domain is DTGVSQNPRHKITKRGQNVTFRCDPISEHNRLYWYRQTLGQGPEFLTYFQNEAQLEKSRLLSDRFSAERPKGSFSTLEIQRTEQGDSAMYLCASSTEGAGELFFGEGSRLTVL.

The J gene is TRBJ2-7, the V gene TRBV27; 7 bases agree with TRBD2. The junction had 8 bases not matched to a gene; V was cut back by 6 bases and J by 0 bases. Germline CDR1 and CDR2: MNHEY and SMNVEV (reference sequence). This CDR3 has 15 amino acids. The CDR3 here is CASSGSSGNSYEQYF. CDR3 sequence (DNA): TGTGCCAGCAGCGGATCGAGCGGGAACTCCTACGAGCAGTACTTC.

The rearrangement joins TRBV7-9 to TRBJ2-3; TRBD2 matches 11 bases. The CDR3 consists of 16 residues. In germline, CDR1 is SEHNR, CDR2 FQNEAQ (reference sequence). J was trimmed by 8 bases and V by 5 bases; bases with no gene match: 12. The CDR3 DNA reads as TGTGCCAGCAGCCCTGGCGGACTAGCGGGTCGTCGTACGCAGTATTTT. It codes for CASSPGGLAGRRTQYF.

The chain is built from TRBV11-3 and TRBJ1-1; D uncertain. Germline-derived CDR1 and CDR2 are SGHNT and YENEEA. CDR3 length: 12 amino acids. The germline V and J ends were trimmed by 0 bases and 11 bases, with 10 bases remaining between them. The CDR3 region has the DNA TGTGCCAGCAGCTTAGATGACATGAAGGCTTTCTTT. It yields the protein CASSLDDMKAFF.

The chain recombines TRBV29-1 with TRBJ1-6, with D unresolved. The CDR3 length is 18 residues. Germline V lookup: CDR1 SQVTM, CDR2 ANQGSEA. The V gene lost 4 bases and the J gene lost 0 bases, with 19 bases spanning the gap. CDR3 residues: CSVALGRARISYNSPLHF. DNA for the CDR3: TGCAGCGTTGCGTTGGGTAGAGCGAGAATCTCCTATAATTCACCCCTCCACTTT.

This chain joins TRBV6-5 and TRBJ2-7, with a possible D match to TRBD1 (6 bases). The germline CDR1 and CDR2 sequences are MNHEY and SVGAGI. V lost 1 base and J lost 1, with 14 bases in between. This CDR3 region has 16 residues. CDR3 nucleotides: TGTGCCAGCAGTTACTGGTTACAGGGTACATCCTACGAGCAGTACTTC. It encodes CASSYWLQGTSYEQYF.

This chain connects TRBV7-9 to TRBJ2-7; D is ambiguous. The CDR3 contains 14 residues. V lost 0 bases and J lost 0, with 6 bases in between. Germline assignment: CDR1 SEHNR and CDR2 FQNEAQ (reference sequence). The CDR3, as DNA: TGTGCCAGCAGCTTAGCCCCCAGCTCCTACGAGCAGTACTTC. It encodes CASSLAPSSYEQYF.